This T cell receptor (beta chain) was found in a study of shared clonotypes between healthy human individuals. Turning to this clone: Antigen unknown.

The repertoire was sequenced with immunoSEQ multiplex PCR; TCRdb's copy has only in-frame clones and lacks some. The data hold fewer than 700,000 clones, with 85% to 95% observed a single time. Losses at the gene ends were 0 bases for V and 2 bases for J; bases not matched to a gene: 10. Germline values: CDR1 SGHRS, CDR2 YFSETQ. The CDR3 length is 18 residues. The naive CD8 fraction comprised CD45RO-negative cells positively selected for CCR7 and excluded terminally differentiated effector memory CD45RA+ cells. Regarding the study as a whole: The small donor group covered limited genetic and exposure diversity.

V and J are TRBV5-1 and TRBJ2-7; 11 bases match TRBD2. The source is a woman aged 30 to 39 in good health. Material: naive CD8+ T cells sorted from blood. CDR3 region: CASSLGFLSGRAPYEQYF. The CDR3 DNA is TGCGCCAGCAGCTTGGGCTTTCTTAGCGGGAGGGCGCCCTACGAGCAGTACTTC.